The 7 T cell receptor beta chains reported below all come from one sample, sequenced in a study of blood T cell repertoires in COVID-19 (dated by TCRdb to the early 2020s). The library was prepared using the immunoSEQ multiplex PCR assay. TCRdb took this table from immuneACCESS and kept in-frame rearrangements with V and J called. Such tables lack part of the clones; where checked against another copy, unresolved V genes explain under half of the gap, and the rest is unexplained. The sample includes fewer than 400,000 clones, with over 85% observed a single time. 1.5% to 2% of the sample belongs to the ten largest clones. Sequencing used PBMCs or T cells enriched from blood (not recorded which). These receptors all stem from a woman younger than 45 who had recovered from COVID-19.

As DNA, the CDR3 is TGTGCCAGCAGTGAATCGAGACTAGGCTCCTACGAGCAGTACTTC. Protein product: CASSESRLGSYEQYF. The chain uses TRBV6-1 and TRBJ2-7; tentatively, D is TRBD2 (6 bases). In germline, CDR1 is MNHNS, CDR2 SASEGT. This CDR3 spans 15 amino acids. The V and J ends lost 2 bases and 0 bases respectively, with 11 bases between them.

The chain links TRBV27 to TRBJ1-2; 7 bases match TRBD1. The germline CDR1 and CDR2 sequences are MNHEY and SMNVEV (reference sequence). The CDR3 is 13 amino acids. The junction had 10 bases not matched to a gene; V was cut back by 11 bases and J by 4 bases. DNA for the CDR3: TGTGCCTTACCGGACAGGAGGCCCTATGGCTACACCTTC. Amino acid sequence: CALPDRRPYGYTF.

This chain links TRBV28 with TRBJ1-2; maybe TRBD1 (5 bases). V lost 1 base, J lost 7 bases, and 16 bases lay in between. The CDR3 covers 15 residues. The V gene's germline CDR1 is MDHEN and CDR2 SYDVKM. CDR3 sequence reads: CASSLLGRGSRGYTF. DNA of the CDR3: TGTGCCAGCAGTTTATTAGGGAGGGGCAGTCGTGGCTACACCTTC.

The gene calls are TRBV18 and TRBJ1-2; 7 bases match TRBD1. Germline-derived CDR1 and CDR2 are KGHSH and LQKENI. Trimming removed 3 bases from V and 8 bases from J; junction bases left unmatched: 3. This CDR3 region has 12 residues. The CDR3 is CASSPKGGGYTF. In DNA form, the CDR3 reads TGTGCCAGCTCACCGAAAGGGGGCGGCTACACCTTC.

This chain uses TRBV7-9 with TRBJ1-4; D is undetermined. V lost 2 bases and J lost 8, with 9 bases in between. The CDR3 has 13 residues. Per the germline V gene, CDR1 is SEHNR and CDR2 is FQNEAQ (reference sequence). The CDR3 reads CASSLFPSEKLFF. DNA of the CDR3: TGTGCCAGCAGCTTATTTCCCTCCGAAAAACTGTTTTTT.

The gene calls are TRBV5-1 and TRBJ1-1; D might be TRBD1 (6 bases). Trimming shortened V by 5 bases and J by 0 bases, and 20 bases separated the two germline ends. This CDR3 region has 17 residues. Germline V gene sequence: CDR1 SGHRS, CDR2 YFSETQ. Here the CDR3 DNA reads TGCGCCAGCAGGGGGGCAGGCACCCGATCGATGAACACTGAAGCTTTCTTT. It translates to CASRGAGTRSMNTEAFF. The whole variable domain, remainder taken from reference TRBV5-1 and TRBJ1-1, is KAGVTQTPRYLIKTRGQQVTLSCSPISGHRSVSWYQQTPGQGLQFLFEYFSETQRNKGNFPGRFSGRQFSNSRSEMNVSTLELGDSALYLCASRGAGTRSMNTEAFFGQGTRLTVV.

The table lists this clone with a few counts. At the DNA level, this CDR3 is encoded by other sequences in the same sample as well. The chain carries TRBV9 and TRBJ1-1; D is undetermined. Germline lookup yields CDR1 SGDLS and CDR2 YYNGEE. The CDR3 loop spans 13 amino acids. The V and J ends lost 0 bases and 4 bases respectively, with 7 bases between them. The CDR3 region is CASSVGGSTEAFF. In DNA form, the CDR3 reads TGTGCCAGCAGCGTAGGAGGGTCCACTGAAGCTTTCTTT.